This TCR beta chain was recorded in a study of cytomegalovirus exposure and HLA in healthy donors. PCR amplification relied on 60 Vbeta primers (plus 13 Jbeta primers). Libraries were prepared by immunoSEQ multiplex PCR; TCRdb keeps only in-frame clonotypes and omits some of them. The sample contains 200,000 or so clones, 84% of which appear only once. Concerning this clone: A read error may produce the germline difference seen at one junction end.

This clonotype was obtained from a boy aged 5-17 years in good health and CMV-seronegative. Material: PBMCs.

As DNA, the CDR3 is TGTGCCAGCAGCTTGGTGAGGAGCTCCTACAAGCAGTACTTC. Translating it yields CASSLVRSSYKQYF. The rearrangement uses TRBV5-6 and TRBJ2-7; D call uncertain. The CDR3 has 14 amino acids. Germline CDR1 reads SGHDT; CDR2 reads YYEEEE.